The 24 T cell receptor beta chains listed next were all sequenced from one sample in a study of blood T cells in healthy people across ages. Alongside a J-beta primer mix, a sample-barcoded 5' primer served in a second PCR lasting about 7 to 12 cycles. TCRdb reprocessed the 5' RACE reads via MiXCR and lists one record per CDR3 protein. The sample has about 930,000 distinct CDR3 sequences, 25% to 35% seen once; the top ten hold roughly 10%. Separately, the same data were catalogued under a study of T cells of mothers and their children.

The source material was blood. The receptor source for this set is a woman aged 40 to 49 in good health.

On this clonotype itself: As the CDR3 is not closed by the conserved phenylalanine or tryptophan, this likely results from a read error. This sequence joins TRBV7-2 and TRBJ2-1; 10 bases line up with TRBD2. Looked up from germline, CDR1 is SGHTA and CDR2 is FQGNSA. The V segment lost 3 bases and the J segment 2 bases; nucleotides outside the gene matches: 10. The CDR3 consists of 18 residues. The CDR3 reads CASSLGELAGFPYNEQFY. The CDR3 DNA reads TGTGCCAGCAGCTTGGGGGAACTAGCGGGGTTCCCCTACAATGAGCAGTTCTAC.

This clonotype was recorded many times. The CDR3 DNA is TGCAGTGCTAACAGGGACGGGGGGGTTAACTATGGCTACACCTTC. This encodes CSANRDGGVNYGYTF. The chain combines TRBV20-1 with TRBJ1-2; D might be TRBD1 (6 bases). Trimming removed 4 bases from V and 1 base from J, with 16 bases in between. The CDR3 consists of 15 residues. CDR1 DFQATT and CDR2 SNEGSKA come from the germline V gene (reference sequence).

The genes are TRBV7-2 and TRBJ2-1; 15 nucleotides align to TRBD2. V was clipped by 2 bases and J by 5 bases; unmatched bases: 7. The germline V gene encodes CDR1 SGHTA and CDR2 FQGNSA. The CDR3 extends over 18 amino acids. The CDR3 DNA reads TGTGCCAGCAGCTTAATGGGACTAGCGGGGGGAATCCACAATGAGCAGTTCTTC. Residues: CASSLMGLAGGIHNEQFF.

This clonotype was detected a few times. The chain uses TRBV6-1 and TRBJ2-7, with D perhaps TRBD2 (7 bases). This CDR3 is built from 15 residues. Germline lookup yields CDR1 MNHNS and CDR2 SASEGT. The V and J ends lost 5 bases and 3 bases respectively, with 17 bases between them. CDR3 amino acids: CASSPLAAGHYEQYF. In nucleotides, the CDR3 is TGTGCCAGCAGTCCCCTAGCGGCGGGACACTACGAGCAGTACTTC.

Of note for this clonotype: Given a much more abundant clone one base away, this may be a read error. The chain is built from TRBV4-1 and TRBJ2-5, with D unresolved. The J call could be wrong; TRBJ2-7 is a better fit for the DNA end. In germline, CDR1 is MGHRA, CDR2 YSYEKL. The CDR3 is made up of 14 amino acids. This CDR3 reads CTSSQVGMSYEQYF. The CDR3 DNA follows: TGCACCAGCAGCCAAGTCGGCATGTCCTACGAGCAGTACTTC.

This clonotype showed up just a few times. The chain has TRBV6-4 and TRBJ2-1, with 11 bases lining up with TRBD2. J lost 7 bases, V lost 0 bases, and 2 bases had no gene match. The CDR3 consists of 15 residues. From germline, CDR1 is MRHNA and CDR2 SNTAGT. CDR3 bases: TGTGCCAGCAGTGACTCGACTAGCGGGGAGAATGAGCAGTTCTTC. This translates into CASSDSTSGENEQFF.

This clonotype has a handful of counts. Written as DNA, the CDR3 is TGCAGTGCTAGTCCCTTCACGGGAGGGAAGCGCTATGGCTACACCTTC. Protein sequence: CSASPFTGGKRYGYTF. V and J are TRBV20-1 and TRBJ1-2; D not certain. Trimming left V 3 bases short and J 4 bases short, with 21 bases between. The CDR3 consists of 16 residues. Germline CDR1 DFQATT, CDR2 SNEGSKA (reference sequence).

This clonotype was picked up a small number of times. CDR3 DNA: TGTGCCAGCACTACCGGGACAGGGCGTGATGAAGCTTTCTTT. Protein product: CASTTGTGRDEAFF. This chain uses TRBV6-6 with TRBJ1-1, with TRBD1 matching 9 bases. V dropped 7 bases and J dropped 7; count of bases not matched to a gene: 10. Germline values: CDR1 MNHNY, CDR2 SVGAGI (reference sequence). The CDR3 contains 14 residues.

This clonotype was seen at least ten times. The gene calls are TRBV12-3 or TRBV12-4 and TRBJ1-2; 9 nucleotides agree with TRBD1. This CDR3 has 16 amino acids. Trimming cost V 0 bases and J 8 bases; bases outside gene matches: 10. DNA for the CDR3: TGTGCCAGCAGTTTAGCAGGGACGGACAGGGGTCGGGGCTACACCTTC. It codes for CASSLAGTDRGRGYTF.

This clonotype was seen many times. The rearrangement links TRBV29-1 to TRBJ2-7; 9 bases match TRBD2. Germline V gives CDR1 SQVTM, CDR2 ANQGSEA. There are 15 residues in the CDR3. The J segment lost 3 bases and the V segment lost 7 bases, leaving 13 bases of the junction unmatched. CDR3 residues: CSGMPTSGMYYEQYF. CDR3 bases: TGCAGCGGGATGCCGACTAGCGGAATGTACTACGAGCAGTACTTC.

The chain has TRBV7-2 and TRBJ1-1; D is possibly TRBD1 (6 bases). Deletions cut 5 bases from V and 0 bases from J, with 10 bases between. The length of the CDR3 is 14 residues. Germline CDR1 SGHTA, CDR2 FQGNSA. CDR3 sequence reads: CASSLYRVNTEAFF. The CDR3 region has the DNA TGTGCCAGCAGCCTCTACAGGGTGAACACTGAAGCTTTCTTT.

CDR3 loop: CASRFRFLTEAFF. CDR3 DNA sequence: TGTGCCAGCAGGTTTCGCTTCTTGACTGAAGCTTTCTTT. The chain joins TRBV27 to TRBJ1-1; D unresolved. Germline CDR1 reads MNHEY; CDR2 reads SMNVEV (reference sequence). There are 13 residues in the CDR3. The V gene lost 6 bases and the J gene lost 5 bases, with 13 bases spanning the gap.

CDR3 nucleotides: TGTGCCAGCAGCCAAGGGCCCGGGCAGAGCTACGAGCAGTACTTC. Translation gives CASSQGPGQSYEQYF. The gene calls are TRBV3-1 and TRBJ2-7; no definite D call. V lost 1 base, J lost 3 bases, and 13 bases lay in between. There are 15 residues in the CDR3. Germline-derived CDR1 and CDR2 are LGHDT and YNNKEL (reference sequence).

This clonotype was picked up many times. The gene calls are TRBV12-3 or TRBV12-4 and TRBJ1-1; a weak D match, TRBD1 (6 bases). V was pared by 5 bases and J by 1 base, with 11 bases between. This CDR3 spans 14 amino acids. CDR3 coding DNA: TGTGCCAGCAGTGAACAGACAGGGAACACTGAAGCTTTCTTT. Translation gives CASSEQTGNTEAFF.

There are many counts of this clonotype. The gene calls are TRBV12-3 or TRBV12-4 and TRBJ1-2; TRBD1 is a possible D gene (5 bases). With 7 bases removed from V and 2 bases from J, the gap between germline ends came to 17 bases. There are 15 residues in the CDR3. The CDR3 region is CASTPTAFPNYGYTF. For the CDR3, the DNA is TGTGCCAGCACCCCGACAGCCTTTCCCAACTATGGCTACACCTTC.

In its sample, this clonotype was seen many times. The chain recombines TRBV29-1 with TRBJ1-1; D not resolved. Trimming stripped 0 bases from V and 1 base from J, with 6 bases between. The germline CDR1 and CDR2 sequences are SQVTM and ANQGSEA. CDR3 length: 13 amino acids. The CDR3 region has the DNA TGCAGCGTTGAAGAACACCCGAACACTGAAGCTTTCTTT. It translates to CSVEEHPNTEAFF.

This clonotype was observed a handful of times. V is TRBV28 and J is TRBJ1-4; D is unclear. Looked up from germline, CDR1 is MDHEN and CDR2 is SYDVKM. The CDR3 sequence is 15 residues long. CDR3 nucleotides: TGTGCTACGGACGGAGGAGCAACTAATAATGAAAAACTGTTTTTT. Encoded protein: CATDGGATNNEKLFF.

DNA of the CDR3: TGTGCCAGCAGTTTATCGATCGCCCCAGGATCATATGGCTACACCTTC. This codes for CASSLSIAPGSYGYTF. The chain carries TRBV27 and TRBJ1-2; D remains ambiguous. CDR3 length: 16 residues. V lost 0 bases to trimming and J lost 5 bases, with 16 bases between them. The germline V gene has CDR1 MNHEY and CDR2 SMNVEV (reference sequence).

Of note for this clonotype: It may be a read error: a sequence one base away is much more abundant. The V call is TRBV6-1, the J call TRBJ2-7, with TRBD1 matching over 9 bases. Germline V gene lookup returns CDR1 MNHNS and CDR2 SASEGT. The length of the CDR3 is 17 residues. CDR3 protein: CAGSGRHPDRGLYEQYF. In nucleotides, the CDR3 is TGTGCCGGCAGTGGGAGGCACCCGGACAGGGGCCTCTACGAGCAGTACTTC.

In its sample, this clonotype was seen many times. This CDR3 is CAISDSGRGRTYEQYF. The CDR3 DNA is TGTGCCATCAGTGATTCGGGCAGGGGGAGGACCTACGAGCAGTACTTC. The V and J genes are TRBV10-3 and TRBJ2-7, with a weak D call TRBD1 (7 bases). This CDR3 has 16 residues. Germline V CDR1 and CDR2: ENHRY, SYGVKD. Trimming took 3 bases from V and 2 from J, leaving 17 bases between them.

This clonotype was seen repeatedly, ten times or more. The chain recombines TRBV2 with TRBJ2-7; tentatively, D is TRBD1 or TRBD2 (5 bases each). CDR1 and CDR2 from the germline V gene are SNHLY and FYNNEI. This CDR3 is built from 13 residues. V gave up 6 bases and J gave up 6 bases, with 15 bases separating them. CDR3 sequence: CASSAGTVSEQYF. The CDR3, as DNA: TGTGCCAGCAGCGCAGGGACGGTCTCCGAGCAGTACTTC.

The genes are TRBV6-2 or TRBV6-3 and TRBJ1-2; 7 bases match TRBD1. In germline, CDR1 is MNHEY, CDR2 SVGEGT. The junction had 9 bases not matched to a gene; V was cut back by 0 bases and J by 8 bases. This CDR3 has 15 residues. CDR3 DNA: TGTGCCAGCAGTTACTCGACCAGGGGGTCAGGAGGCTACACCTTC. It specifies CASSYSTRGSGGYTF.

This clonotype was observed a single time. Given a much more abundant clone one base away, this may be a read error. The chain uses TRBV10-3 and TRBJ2-5, with D tentatively TRBD1 (6 bases). CDR3 length equals 15 residues. CDR1 and CDR2 (germline): ENHRY, SYGVKD. V was pared by 5 bases and J by 11 bases, with 24 bases between. In nucleotides, the CDR3 is TGTGCCATCAGTTCAGGGTCGAATGGGGGCAATGAGCAGTACTTC. Its protein is CAISSGSNGGNEQYF.

The V gene is TRBV7-9, the J gene TRBJ1-1; D is unclear. Germline loops: CDR1 SEHNR, CDR2 FQNEAQ (reference sequence). Trimming cost V 1 base and J 2 bases, with 14 bases left between them. The CDR3 is 16 amino acids. The CDR3 nucleotides are TGTGCCAGCAGCTTAGAGAGAGCCGTTTCTAACACTGAAGCTTTCTTT. Its translation: CASSLERAVSNTEAFF. The whole variable domain, filled in from reference TRBV7-9 and TRBJ1-1, reads DTGVSQNPRHKITKRGQNVTFRCDPISEHNRLYWYRQTLGQGPEFLTYFQNEAQLEKSRLLSDRFSAERPKGSFSTLEIQRTEQGDSAMYLCASSLERAVSNTEAFFGQGTRLTVV.